The 3 T cell receptor beta chains reported below all come from one sample, sequenced in a study of CD8 T cells in ankylosing spondylitis. A single record per CDR3 protein comes from TCRdb applying MiXCR to the 5' RACE reads. The sample carries thousands of distinct CDR3 sequences, approximately 2.3% recorded once. Sequenced input: blood, either unsorted or a sorted T cell fraction (not recorded which). Source of these receptors: a male donor with ankylosing spondylitis or in good health (not recorded which).

This clonotype was observed many times. The chain is built from TRBV9 and TRBJ2-4; D unclear. The CDR3 runs to 14 residues. V was clipped by 3 bases and J by 0 bases, with 7 bases between them. CDR1 and CDR2 from the germline V gene are SGDLS and YYNGEE. In nucleotides, the CDR3 is TGTGCCAGCAGCGCCCGTCAAGCCAAAAACATTCAGTACTTC. Its translation is CASSARQAKNIQYF.

Within the sample, this clonotype is medium-sized (0.01 to 0.1%). This chain links TRBV9 with TRBJ2-7; D remains ambiguous. The V gene's germline CDR1 is SGDLS and CDR2 YYNGEE. Trimming removed 4 bases from V and 2 bases from J, with 13 bases in between. The CDR3 runs to 14 residues. CDR3 residues: CASSLSDGAYEQYF. CDR3 DNA: TGTGCCAGCAGCTTAAGCGATGGGGCCTACGAGCAGTACTTC. The entire variable domain, with the rest obtained from reference TRBV9 and TRBJ2-7, is as follows: DSGVTQTPKHLITATGQRVTLRCSPRSGDLSVYWYQQSLDQGLQFLIQYYNGEERAKGNILERFSAQQFPDLHSELNLSSLELGDSALYFCASSLSDGAYEQYFGPGTRLTVT.

This clonotype was seen at least ten times. The gene calls are TRBV9 and TRBJ2-3; D possibly corresponds to TRBD2 (6 bases). The CDR3 totals 18 residues. The V gene's germline CDR1 is SGDLS and CDR2 YYNGEE. Trimming left V 4 bases short and J 1 base short, with 22 bases between. In DNA, the CDR3 is TGTGCCAGCAGCCCTCGGGATTTTATGGCGGGGCGCACAGATACGCAGTATTTT. As protein: CASSPRDFMAGRTDTQYF.